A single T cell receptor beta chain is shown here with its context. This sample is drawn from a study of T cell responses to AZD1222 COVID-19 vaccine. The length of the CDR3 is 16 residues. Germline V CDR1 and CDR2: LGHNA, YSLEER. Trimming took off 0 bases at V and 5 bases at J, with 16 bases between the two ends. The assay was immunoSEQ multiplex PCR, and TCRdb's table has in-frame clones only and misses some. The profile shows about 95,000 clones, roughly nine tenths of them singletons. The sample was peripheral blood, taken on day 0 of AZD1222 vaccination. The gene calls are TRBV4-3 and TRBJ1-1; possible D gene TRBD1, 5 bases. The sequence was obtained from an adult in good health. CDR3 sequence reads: CASSQDQGRGRTEAFF. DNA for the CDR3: TGCGCCAGCAGCCAAGACCAGGGTAGGGGCCGGACTGAAGCTTTCTTT.